This TCR beta chain was retrieved from a study of shared clonotypes between healthy human individuals. The CDR3 is 15 amino acids. Germline lookup yields CDR1 MDHEN and CDR2 SYDVKM. V was clipped by 5 bases and J by 3 bases; unmatched bases: 3. In its sample, this clone was seen many times. Investigators spread the genomic DNA of each subset evenly over several immunoSEQ plates. Profiling relied on immunoSEQ multiplex PCR, and the TCRdb table lists in-frame clones only, not all of them. Of around 940,000 clones in the sample, roughly 72% were seen once. The chain employs TRBV28 and TRBJ2-6, with 8 positions matching TRBD1. Specimen: memory CD4+ T cells sorted from blood. The subset here: CD45RA-negative fraction. The TCR comes from a man between 18 and 29 years old in good health. The CDR3, as DNA: TGTGCCAGCAGTGACAGGGGCGTTGGGGCCAACGTCCTGACTTTC. Translated, it gives CASSDRGVGANVLTF. The variable domain in full, with the rest retrieved from reference TRBV28 and TRBJ2-6, is DVKVTQSSRYLVKRTGEKVFLECVQDMDHENMFWYRQDPGLGLRLIYFSYDVKMKEKGDIPEGYSVSREKKERFSLILESASTNQTSMYLCASSDRGVGANVLTFGAGSRLTVL.